One sample yielded the 5 T cell receptor beta chains listed below, sequenced in a study of control samples from healthy donors and cancer patients. Profiling relied on immunoSEQ multiplex PCR, and the TCRdb table lists in-frame clones only, not all of them. The sample lists a few hundred thousand clones; around 90% were seen once. Input material: PBMCs. The receptors shown here come from a man aged 40-55 years with head and neck cancer.

The genes are TRBV6-5 and TRBJ2-3, with D uncertain. V was cut by 6 bases and J by 5 bases, with 12 bases left in between. The CDR3 is made up of 13 amino acids. Germline loops: CDR1 MNHEY, CDR2 SVGAGI. CDR3 in amino acids: CASSQDPLDTQYF. The CDR3 DNA follows: TGTGCCAGCAGCCAAGACCCGTTAGATACGCAGTATTTT.

The chain links TRBV7-3 to TRBJ1-1; 8 bases fit TRBD1. Germline CDR1 reads SGHTA; CDR2 reads FQGTGA. The CDR3 is made up of 14 amino acids. With V trimmed by 4 bases and J by 5 bases, 6 bases remained unmatched. The CDR3 DNA reads as TGTGCCAGCAGCTACAGGGGGAGGGAGACTGAAGCTTTCTTT. It yields the protein CASSYRGRETEAFF.

The chain joins TRBV30 to TRBJ1-1; D unresolved. V lost 0 bases and J lost 3, with 5 bases in between. Germline CDR1 reads GTSNPN; CDR2 reads SVGIG (reference sequence). This CDR3 spans 12 amino acids. The CDR3 region is CAWSVVDTEAFF. CDR3 bases: TGTGCCTGGAGTGTAGTAGACACTGAAGCTTTCTTT.

V and J are TRBV27 and TRBJ2-7; D unresolved. V shed 2 bases and J shed 4 bases, with 9 bases lying between them. The CDR3 runs 13 residues. The V gene's germline CDR1 is MNHEY and CDR2 SMNVEV (reference sequence). The CDR3: CASSLASKYEQYF. The CDR3 DNA reads TGTGCCAGCAGTTTAGCCTCTAAGTACGAGCAGTACTTC.

This sequence joins TRBV5-1 and TRBJ1-1, with a weak D call TRBD1 (6 bases). V lost 2 bases and J 4 bases, leaving 15 bases between the germline ends. The CDR3 has 15 residues. The germline V gene encodes CDR1 SGHRS and CDR2 YFSETQ. The CDR3 DNA reads as TGCGCCAGCAGCTTTCAGGGGCACGAGTTCACTGAAGCTTTCTTT. Its protein is CASSFQGHEFTEAFF.